A selection of T cell receptor beta chains follows, all from one sample in a study of cytotoxic CD8 clonotypes in ibrutinib-treated CLL. TCRdb's copy holds only in-frame clones and misses some; the assay was immunoSEQ multiplex PCR. The sample has fewer than 75,000 clones; more than 70% are singletons. The sequencing used PBMCs, collected after 12 months of ibrutinib treatment. The receptors were gathered from a human donor with chronic lymphocytic leukemia. CDR3s include the opening cysteine and the closing phenylalanine or tryptophan. Each record gives: clone size, J gene, D gene, V gene, CDR3 protein, CDR3 DNA. A D gene is named only where the DNA matches it firmly. Rows may omit the clone size; those that give it use once, few, many or a size class.

. TRBJ2-7 . TRBV28 CASSLRGYEQYF TGTGCCAGCAGTCTCAGGGGTTACGAGCAGTACTTC
. TRBJ1-5 . TRBV29-1 CSVGGGNQPQHF TGCAGCGTTGGGGGTGGGAATCAGCCCCAGCATTTT
. TRBJ2-3 . TRBV11-2 CASSAGWWEIGTDTQYF TGTGCCAGCAGCGCCGGTTGGTGGGAGATAGGTACAGATACGCAGTATTTT
. TRBJ2-1 . TRBV7-9 CASSFRAGWPNEQFF TGTGCCAGCAGCTTTCGGGCGGGGTGGCCCAATGAGCAGTTCTTC
. TRBJ2-7 TRBD2 TRBV27 CASSLGAGRFEQYF TGTGCCAGCAGTTTAGGAGCGGGACGGTTCGAGCAGTACTTC
. TRBJ2-5 . TRBV5-1 CASSLAAGQETQYF TGCGCCAGCAGCTTGGCGGCAGGCCAAGAGACCCAGTACTTC
. TRBJ2-6 . TRBV28 CASSSGANVLTF TGTGCCAGCAGCTCGGGGGCCAACGTCCTGACTTTC
once TRBJ1-5 . TRBV6-1 CASSYRDTNNQPQHF TGTGCCAGCAGCTACCGGGACACTAACAATCAGCCCCAGCATTTT
. TRBJ2-7 . TRBV7-6 CASSLGQGRYDEQYF TGTGCCAGCAGCTTAGGTCAGGGACGATACGACGAGCAGTACTTC
. TRBJ2-7 TRBD2 TRBV4-2 CASSRGLAGDGEQYF TGTGCCAGCAGCCGCGGACTAGCGGGAGACGGTGAGCAGTACTTC
. TRBJ1-2 TRBD1 TRBV5-1 CASSSPISGTGVLREGYTF TGCGCCAGCAGCTCGCCAATATCCGGGACAGGCGTCCTTCGGGAGGGCTACACCTTC
few TRBJ2-1 . TRBV7-2 CASSPEVHEQFF TGTGCCAGCAGCCCCGAAGTCCATGAGCAGTTCTTC
few TRBJ2-2 TRBD2 TRBV6-1 CASSRSGGPTGELFF TGTGCCAGCAGTCGTAGCGGGGGGCCCACCGGGGAGCTGTTTTTT
. TRBJ1-1 . TRBV13 CASSRDGTNTEAFF TGTGCCAGCAGCAGAGACGGAACAAACACTGAAGCTTTCTTT
. TRBJ2-3 . TRBV4-2 CASSQDPTPDTQYF TGTGCCAGCAGCCAAGATCCCACCCCAGATACGCAGTATTTT
. TRBJ2-7 . TRBV7-9 CASSPQGRHFGDEQYF TGTGCCAGCAGCCCTCAGGGACGGCATTTCGGGGACGAGCAGTACTTC